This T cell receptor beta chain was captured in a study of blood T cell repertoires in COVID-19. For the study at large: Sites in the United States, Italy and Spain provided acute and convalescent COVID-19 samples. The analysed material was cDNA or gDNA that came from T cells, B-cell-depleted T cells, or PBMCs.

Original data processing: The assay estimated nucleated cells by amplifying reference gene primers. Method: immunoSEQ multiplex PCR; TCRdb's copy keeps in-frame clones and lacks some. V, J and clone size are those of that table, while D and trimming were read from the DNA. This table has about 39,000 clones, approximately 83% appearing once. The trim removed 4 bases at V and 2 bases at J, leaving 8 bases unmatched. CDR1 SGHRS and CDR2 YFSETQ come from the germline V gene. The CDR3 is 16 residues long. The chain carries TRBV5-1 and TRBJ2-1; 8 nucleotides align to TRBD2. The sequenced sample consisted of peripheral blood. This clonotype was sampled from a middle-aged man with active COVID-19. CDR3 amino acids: CASSAAGSGTYNEQFF. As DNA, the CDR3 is TGCGCCAGCAGCGCGGCCGGTAGCGGGACCTACAATGAGCAGTTCTTC.